The rows below give T cell receptor beta chains drawn from one sample of a study of cytomegalovirus exposure and HLA in healthy donors. Some clones are missing from TCRdb's copy, which holds only in-frame ones; the method was immunoSEQ multiplex PCR. The repertoire holds about 170,000 clones, approximately 86% seen once, with about 1.5% in the top ten. The sequencing input was PBMCs. All receptors derive from a male donor in good health and CMV-seronegative. CDR3s include the opening cysteine and the closing phenylalanine or tryptophan. The D gene is left open where the match is weak. Some rows mark clone size as missing; the rest say once, few, many or name a class of expanded clone.

D gene	clone size	V gene	J gene	CDR3 length	CDR3 protein	CDR3 DNA
NA	few	TRBV21-1	TRBJ2-7	17	CASSPTRRARGLYEQYF	TGTGCCAGCAGCCCAACCCGGCGAGCCAGGGGGCTGTACGAGCAGTACTTC
TRBD2	NA	TRBV11-2	TRBJ2-7	15	CASSWTSGGAYEQYF	TGTGCCAGCAGCTGGACTAGCGGGGGGGCCTACGAGCAGTACTTC
NA	few	TRBV7-9	TRBJ1-1	12	CATPRQNTEAFF	TGTGCCACCCCGCGACAGAACACTGAAGCTTTCTTT
NA	NA	TRBV7-9	TRBJ2-7	12	CSSSSVKIEQYF	TGTTCCAGCAGCTCCGTTAAAATCGAGCAGTACTTC
NA	NA	TRBV6-5	TRBJ2-1	14	CASSYGRANSEQFF	TGTGCCAGCAGTTACGGCAGGGCGAATAGTGAGCAGTTCTTC
NA	NA	TRBV28	TRBJ1-5	15	CASRLGGRRNQPQHF	TGTGCCAGCAGACTGGGGGGTCGTCGCAATCAGCCCCAGCATTTT
TRBD1	NA	TRBV28	TRBJ1-5	14	CASSGRGLDQPQHF	TGTGCCAGCAGCGGCAGGGGGCTGGATCAGCCCCAGCATTTT
NA	few	TRBV5-1	TRBJ2-5	16	CASSLGTLTGQETQYF	TGCGCCAGCAGCTTGGGGACTTTGACTGGCCAAGAGACCCAGTACTTC
TRBD1	NA	TRBV11-3	TRBJ1-1	13	CASSPGGITEAFF	TGTGCCAGCAGCCCAGGGGGAATCACTGAAGCTTTCTTT
NA	NA	TRBV7-6	TRBJ1-3	15	CASSLGPKNGNTIYF	TGTGCCAGCAGCTTGGGGCCCAAGAATGGAAACACCATATATTTT
NA	NA	TRBV9	TRBJ2-1	13	CASSPWEYNEQFF	TGTGCCAGCAGCCCGTGGGAGTACAATGAGCAGTTCTTC
TRBD1	NA	TRBV19	TRBJ1-2	15	CASSTPTGFDYGYTF	TGTGCCAGTAGTACCCCGACAGGGTTTGACTATGGCTACACCTTC
TRBD2	few	TRBV30	TRBJ2-2	13	CAWRLAGAGELFF	TGTGCCTGGAGGCTAGCGGGAGCCGGGGAGCTGTTTTTT
NA	NA	TRBV7-2	TRBJ2-1	14	CASSPGWPYNEQFF	TGTGCCAGCAGCCCAGGGTGGCCCTACAATGAGCAGTTCTTC
NA	once	TRBV7-8	TRBJ2-2	15	CASSFLTGGVGELFF	TGTGCCAGCAGCTTTTTAACAGGGGGGGTCGGGGAGCTGTTTTTT
NA	NA	TRBV6-1	TRBJ1-1	14	CASSELTRGGEAFF	TGTGCCAGCAGTGAATTAACCCGGGGAGGGGAAGCTTTCTTT
TRBD2	few	TRBV30	TRBJ2-1	17	CAWRSREGLADVNEQFF	TGTGCCTGGAGAAGCCGAGAGGGACTAGCGGACGTCAATGAGCAGTTCTTC
TRBD1	NA	TRBV2	TRBJ1-1	15	CASSEGQGGYTEAFF	TGTGCCAGCAGTGAAGGACAGGGGGGGTACACCGAAGCTTTCTTT
NA	NA	TRBV2	TRBJ2-2	15	CASSADTGYPGELFF	TGTGCCAGCAGTGCGGATACAGGGTATCCCGGGGAGCTGTTTTTT
TRBD1	NA	TRBV11-3	TRBJ2-1	12	CASGTEPDEQFF	TGTGCCAGCGGGACAGAGCCCGATGAGCAGTTCTTC
NA	NA	TRBV9	TRBJ2-7	15	CASSVGAGSSYEQYF	TGTGCCAGCAGCGTAGGGGCGGGATCGTCGTACGAGCAGTACTTC
TRBD2	NA	TRBV19	TRBJ2-7	16	CASSTRLAGGTYEQYF	TGTGCCAGTAGTACCCGTCTAGCGGGAGGTACCTACGAGCAGTACTTC
NA	NA	TRBV5-6	TRBJ2-7	11	CASSSTYEQYF	TGTGCCAGCAGCTCAACCTACGAGCAGTACTTC
NA	NA	TRBV19	TRBJ1-2	15	CASSPPNRARYGYTF	TGTGCCAGTAGTCCCCCGAACAGGGCCCGCTATGGCTACACCTTC
NA	NA	TRBV29-1	TRBJ2-3	13	CSVPYSNTDTQYF	TGCAGCGTCCCGTACTCTAACACAGATACGCAGTATTTT
NA	NA	TRBV4-1	TRBJ1-1	16	CASSAGQVIMNTEAFF	TGCGCCAGCAGCGCTGGGCAGGTAATTATGAACACTGAAGCTTTCTTT
NA	NA	TRBV30	TRBJ2-5	13	CAWSVLAQETQYF	TGTGCCTGGAGTGTACTAGCACAAGAGACCCAGTACTTC
TRBD2	NA	TRBV7-9	TRBJ2-1	15	CSSGDPGGEYNEQFF	TGTTCCAGCGGGGATCCGGGAGGGGAATACAATGAGCAGTTCTTC
NA	NA	TRBV19	TRBJ1-3	14	CASSREATRNTIYF	TGTGCCAGTAGTCGAGAGGCCACTCGAAACACCATATATTTT
TRBD2	NA	TRBV27	TRBJ2-2	13	CASRLAYTGELFF	TGTGCCAGCAGACTAGCGTACACCGGGGAGCTGTTTTTT
TRBD1	once	TRBV29-1	TRBJ2-2	12	CSADRGTGELFF	TGCAGCGCAGACAGGGGGACCGGGGAGCTGTTTTTT
NA	few	TRBV28	TRBJ2-4	15	CASSLGQGNGNIQYF	TGTGCCAGCAGTTTGGGCCAGGGTAACGGAAACATTCAGTACTTC
NA	NA	TRBV18	TRBJ2-7	13	CASSLTQSYEQYF	TGTGCCAGCTCCCTGACACAATCCTACGAGCAGTACTTC
NA	NA	TRBV25-1	TRBJ1-5	16	CASSEVTGAFNQPQHF	TGTGCCAGCAGTGAAGTGACAGGCGCATTCAATCAGCCCCAGCATTTT
TRBD1	few	TRBV19	TRBJ2-1	14	CASSTWTGKDEQFF	TGTGCCAGTAGTACCTGGACAGGGAAAGATGAGCAGTTCTTC
TRBD2	NA	TRBV4-1	TRBJ2-7	19	CASSQEGAPGGLASYEQYF	TGCGCCAGCAGCCAAGAGGGGGCCCCCGGGGGACTAGCATCCTACGAGCAGTACTTC
NA	NA	TRBV6-5	TRBJ1-1	14	CASSYSSMNTEAFF	TGTGCCAGCAGTTACTCCAGTATGAACACTGAAGCTTTCTTT
NA	NA	TRBV15	TRBJ2-7	12	CATSRAPREQYF	TGTGCCACCAGCAGAGCACCGCGGGAGCAGTACTTC
TRBD2	NA	TRBV5-8	TRBJ2-1	16	CASSPGSGLTYNEQFF	TGTGCCAGCAGCCCCGGTTCGGGACTAACATACAATGAGCAGTTCTTC
NA	NA	TRBV7-3	TRBJ2-1	16	CASSLRGDISYNEQFF	TGTGCCAGCAGCTTACGGGGGGACATCTCCTACAATGAGCAGTTCTTC
TRBD1	NA	TRBV28	TRBJ2-1	14	CASRRNTGGQGEFF	TGTGCCAGCCGACGGAACACCGGCGGACAGGGAGAGTTCTTC
TRBD1	few	TRBV6-1	TRBJ2-4	14	CASSPGTDVNIQYF	TGTGCCAGCAGTCCCGGGACAGATGTAAACATTCAGTACTTC
NA	NA	TRBV9	TRBJ2-6	15	CASSVGATGANVLTF	TGTGCCAGCAGCGTGGGAGCAACTGGGGCCAACGTCCTGACTTTC
NA	few	TRBV5-1	TRBJ2-1	14	CASSGIGGAGEQFF	TGCGCCAGCAGCGGGATAGGGGGGGCCGGTGAGCAGTTCTTC
NA	NA	TRBV5-1	TRBJ1-1	14	CASSFGDMNTEAFF	TGCGCCAGCAGCTTTGGGGACATGAACACTGAAGCTTTCTTT
TRBD1	NA	TRBV7-9	TRBJ1-2	14	CASSAGQGNYGYTF	TGTGCCAGCAGCGCGGGACAGGGGAACTATGGCTACACCTTC
TRBD1	NA	TRBV5-6	TRBJ1-1	14	CASSWTGENTEAFF	TGTGCCAGCAGTTGGACAGGGGAGAACACTGAAGCTTTCTTT
NA	NA	TRBV2	TRBJ2-7	15	CASRKRRAIPHEQYF	TGTGCCAGCAGAAAACGTCGAGCCATACCGCACGAGCAGTACTTC
TRBD2	few	TRBV19	TRBJ2-5	14	CASGTSGLGETQYF	TGTGCCAGTGGGACTAGCGGGTTAGGGGAGACCCAGTACTTC
TRBD1	NA	TRBV11-3	TRBJ2-2	12	CASSQGAGELFF	TGTGCCAGCTCGCAGGGGGCTGGGGAGCTGTTTTTT
NA	NA	TRBV7-9	TRBJ1-5	16	CSSSPLTGPSNQPQHF	TGTTCCAGCAGCCCACTGACAGGCCCTAGCAATCAGCCCCAGCATTTT
TRBD1	NA	TRBV2	TRBJ2-2	15	CASNGGQGYTGELFF	TGTGCCAGCAACGGGGGACAGGGGTACACCGGGGAGCTGTTTTTT
NA	NA	TRBV28	TRBJ2-3	13	CASTTQGFDTQYF	TGTGCCAGCACCACCCAGGGGTTTGATACGCAGTATTTT
NA	NA	TRBV6-1	TRBJ1-5	15	CASSAQGFGNQPQHF	TGTGCCAGCAGTGCCCAGGGGTTTGGCAATCAGCCCCAGCATTTT
NA	NA	TRBV5-1	TRBJ1-3	15	CASSLQGLSGNTIYF	TGCGCCAGCAGCCTGCAGGGACTCTCTGGAAACACCATATATTTT
TRBD1	NA	TRBV2	TRBJ2-5	14	CASVQDRAGETQYF	TGTGCCAGCGTCCAGGACAGGGCTGGAGAGACCCAGTACTTC
NA	NA	TRBV30	TRBJ2-7	14	CAWMDSLGYYEQYF	TGTGCCTGGATGGACTCCCTGGGGTACTACGAGCAGTACTTC
TRBD2	NA	TRBV6-5	TRBJ2-1	15	CASSYVLAGSNEQFF	TGTGCCAGCAGTTACGTACTAGCGGGATCCAATGAGCAGTTCTTC